These 16 T cell receptor beta chains share one sample of origin, sequenced in a study of blood T cell repertoires in COVID-19. Libraries were prepared by immunoSEQ multiplex PCR; TCRdb keeps only in-frame clonotypes and omits some of them. The data show 50,000 to 80,000 clones, more than 75% seen once. The sample comprised PBMCs or T cells enriched from blood (not recorded which). The receptors come from a middle-aged woman who had recovered from COVID-19.

The chain couples TRBV6-6 to TRBJ2-1; a possible D gene is TRBD2 (6 bases). V shed 7 bases and J shed 0 bases, with 13 bases lying between them. The CDR3 is 15 amino acids. The germline CDR1 and CDR2 sequences are MNHNY and SVGAGI (reference sequence). The CDR3 region is CASMGGPSSYNEQFF. The CDR3 DNA follows: TGTGCCAGCATGGGGGGACCGAGCTCCTACAATGAGCAGTTCTTC.

The rearrangement uses TRBV5-4 and TRBJ2-1, with 8 bases fitting TRBD2. CDR1 and CDR2 from the germline V gene are SGHNT and YYREEE (reference sequence). The trim removed 4 bases at V and 3 bases at J, leaving 9 bases unmatched. The CDR3 totals 16 residues. CDR3 sequence reads: CASSPDGGGGYNEQFF. As DNA, the CDR3 is TGTGCCAGCAGCCCAGACGGGGGGGGTGGCTACAATGAGCAGTTCTTC.

The chain carries TRBV10-3 and TRBJ1-1, with D unclear. V gave up 4 bases and J gave up 0 bases, with 6 bases separating them. Germline CDR1 is ENHRY and CDR2 is SYGVKD. This CDR3 region has 13 residues. The CDR3 DNA reads as TGTGCCATCAGTGTCGCGGTGAACACTGAAGCTTTCTTT. Amino acid sequence: CAISVAVNTEAFF.

This clone was counted only a few times. CDR3 amino acids: CASRRRDRHEKLFF. CDR3 nucleotide sequence: TGTGCCAGCAGACGCCGGGACAGGCATGAAAAACTGTTTTTT. V and J are TRBV11-2 and TRBJ1-4, with 8 bases matching TRBD1. Germline-derived CDR1 and CDR2 are SGHAT and FQNNGV. Trimming took 6 bases from V and 6 from J; bases not matched to a gene: 6. This CDR3 comprises 14 residues.

The chain uses TRBV12-3 or TRBV12-4 and TRBJ2-2; D unclear. V was clipped by 0 bases and J by 5 bases, with 4 bases between them. The CDR3 loop spans 13 amino acids. The CDR3 nucleotides read TGTGCCAGCAGTTTAGCGAGGACCGGGGAGCTGTTTTTT. The encoded protein is CASSLARTGELFF.

The chain is built from TRBV5-1 and TRBJ1-1; no clear D gene. Germline assignment: CDR1 SGHRS and CDR2 YFSETQ. V gave up 5 bases and J gave up 3 bases, with 14 bases separating them. The length of the CDR3 is 14 residues. CDR3 nucleotide sequence: TGCGCCAGCAGTGGCCGCGCTCGGGACACTGAAGCTTTCTTT. This gives the protein CASSGRARDTEAFF.

This clone has a handful of counts. This rearrangement joins TRBV27 to TRBJ1-1, with 10 bases that match TRBD1. The CDR3 sequence is 17 residues long. Germline V lookup: CDR1 MNHEY, CDR2 SMNVEV (reference sequence). With 6 bases clipped from V and 5 bases from J, the junction kept 15 bases outside the gene matches. The CDR3 region is CASSRTQPGQGFTEAFF. CDR3 DNA: TGTGCCAGCAGCCGAACCCAGCCGGGACAGGGGTTTACTGAAGCTTTCTTT.

The chain is built from TRBV7-9 and TRBJ2-1, with D perhaps TRBD1 (5 bases). V lost 8 bases, J lost 3 bases, and 23 bases lay in between. Germline CDR1 is SEHNR and CDR2 is FQNEAQ (reference sequence). The CDR3 runs 17 residues. In DNA form, the CDR3 reads TGTGCCAGCCTCTCTCGATTAGACAGAGAGGACTACAATGAGCAGTTCTTC. Protein product: CASLSRLDREDYNEQFF.

The gene calls are TRBV6-5 and TRBJ1-2; maybe TRBD1 (6 bases). The ends were cut back, 8 bases at V and 6 bases at J, with 16 bases in the middle. Germline V gene sequence: CDR1 MNHEY, CDR2 SVGAGI. This CDR3 is 13 amino acids long. CDR3 residues: CASGQTSGDGYTF. In nucleotides, the CDR3 is TGTGCCAGCGGCCAGACGTCAGGGGATGGCTACACCTTC.

The V and J genes are TRBV28 and TRBJ1-4; no firm D call. V gave up 0 bases and J gave up 5 bases, with 7 bases separating them. Looked up from germline, CDR1 is MDHEN and CDR2 is SYDVKM. This CDR3 has 14 amino acids. CDR3 sequence: CASSLWSQNEKLFF. DNA of the CDR3: TGTGCCAGCAGTTTATGGTCACAGAATGAAAAACTGTTTTTT.

In its sample, this clone was seen once. The chain couples TRBV19 to TRBJ2-5; the D gene is possibly TRBD2 (6 bases). Looked up from germline, CDR1 is LNHDA and CDR2 is SQIVND (reference sequence). Trimming stripped 1 base from V and 1 base from J, with 7 bases between. The CDR3 covers 14 residues. The DNA for the CDR3 is TGTGCCAGTAGTATAGTCGGGGGCCAAGAGACCCAGTACTTC. Protein product: CASSIVGGQETQYF.

This sequence joins TRBV7-9 and TRBJ2-2, with TRBD1 identical over 7 bases. Germline values: CDR1 SEHNR, CDR2 FQNEAQ (reference sequence). The CDR3 loop spans 16 amino acids. The J segment lost 9 bases and the V segment lost 5 bases, leaving 15 bases of the junction unmatched. The CDR3 here is CASSEPGQVYSRELFF. The CDR3 region has the DNA TGTGCCAGCAGCGAACCAGGACAGGTTTACTCCCGGGAGCTGTTTTTT.

The V and J genes are TRBV7-9 and TRBJ1-2; tentatively, D is TRBD1 (6 bases). The CDR3 loop spans 15 amino acids. Trimming removed 2 bases from V and 7 bases from J, with 17 bases in between. Germline CDR1 and CDR2: SEHNR and FQNEAQ (reference sequence). The CDR3 DNA follows: TGTGCCAGCAGCTTAACAACAGGGTATGTGGCTGGCTACACCTTC. Amino acid sequence: CASSLTTGYVAGYTF.

The chain employs TRBV5-1 and TRBJ1-1; 7 bases line up with TRBD1. CDR3 length: 14 residues. The junction had 6 bases not matched to a gene; V was cut back by 6 bases and J by 1 base. Germline loops: CDR1 SGHRS, CDR2 YFSETQ. Here the CDR3 reads CASKGGFGNTEAFF. CDR3 DNA: TGCGCCAGCAAAGGGGGCTTTGGGAACACTGAAGCTTTCTTT.

The genes are TRBV25-1 and TRBJ1-2; tentative D call: TRBD1 (5 bases). The V end was cut by 5 bases, the J end by 3 bases, with 13 bases between. Germline V gene data show CDR1 as MGHDK and CDR2 as SYGVNS. The CDR3 is 14 residues long. This CDR3 reads CASSPAGGDYGYTF. The CDR3, as DNA: TGTGCCAGCAGTCCGGCCGGGGGTGACTATGGCTACACCTTC.

The rearrangement joins TRBV6-1 to TRBJ1-2, with D possibly matching TRBD1 (5 bases). Germline CDR1 is MNHNS and CDR2 is SASEGT. Trimming shortened V by 1 base and J by 8 bases, and 17 bases separated the two germline ends. The CDR3 is made up of 15 amino acids. CDR3 coding DNA: TGTGCCAGCAGTGAAGACGGGGGTGCCATAAGGGGCTACACCTTC. This sequence encodes CASSEDGGAIRGYTF.